One and the same sample provided the 14 T cell receptor beta chains below, sequenced in a study of T cell responses to AZD1222 COVID-19 vaccine. Libraries were prepared by immunoSEQ multiplex PCR; TCRdb keeps only in-frame clonotypes and omits some of them. The data show over 100,000 clones, roughly 88% seen once. The sequencing used peripheral blood, collected on day 0 of MenACWY control vaccination. The receptors were sampled from an adult in good health.

This clone was counted between two and nine times. The V gene is TRBV10-3, the J gene TRBJ2-1; 12 bases are a match to TRBD2. Germline V lookup: CDR1 ENHRY, CDR2 SYGVKD. The ends lost 4 bases at V and 0 bases at J; junction bases unmatched: 4. CDR3 length: 17 residues. The CDR3 protein is CAISGTSGRTSYNEQFF. Written as DNA, the CDR3 is TGTGCCATCAGTGGAACTAGCGGGAGGACCTCCTACAATGAGCAGTTCTTC.

The J gene is TRBJ2-7, the V gene TRBV30; 9 bases agree with TRBD2. The germline gives CDR1 GTSNPN, CDR2 SVGIG (reference sequence). The CDR3 extends over 13 amino acids. With 1 base clipped from V and 2 bases from J, the junction kept 0 bases outside the gene matches. The CDR3 sequence is CAWSGLAAYEQYF. The CDR3 DNA reads TGTGCCTGGAGTGGACTAGCGGCCTACGAGCAGTACTTC.

This clone was recorded once. The rearrangement uses TRBV27 and TRBJ2-1; 10 bases are shared with TRBD1. Unmatched junction bases numbered 8, after V lost 4 bases and J lost 8 bases. This CDR3 comprises 15 residues. CDR1 is MNHEY, CDR2 SMNVEV, per germline (reference sequence). The CDR3: CASSSPGQGRDEQFF. DNA for the CDR3: TGTGCCAGCAGTTCTCCGGGACAGGGGCGGGATGAGCAGTTCTTC.

V is TRBV19 and J is TRBJ2-3; no definite D call. Trimming cost V 3 bases and J 0 bases, with 7 bases left between them. The CDR3 is 14 amino acids. The germline V gene encodes CDR1 LNHDA and CDR2 SQIVND (reference sequence). The CDR3 spells CASSMAPSTDTQYF. As DNA, the CDR3 is TGTGCCAGTAGTATGGCCCCTAGCACAGATACGCAGTATTTT.

V gene TRBV5-1 combines with J gene TRBJ2-7; 9 nucleotides align to TRBD1. The CDR3 is 15 amino acids. The V segment lost 4 bases and the J segment 9 bases; nucleotides outside the gene matches: 14. Per germline, CDR1 SGHRS and CDR2 YFSETQ. The CDR3, as DNA: TGCGCCAGCAGCCTACAGGGGGCGCGTGACACCGTGCAGTACTTC. This translates into CASSLQGARDTVQYF.

The rearrangement links TRBV6-5 to TRBJ1-1, with D tentatively TRBD1 (6 bases). This CDR3 has 13 amino acids. CDR1 and CDR2 from the germline V gene are MNHEY and SVGAGI. Trimming stripped 6 bases from V and 1 base from J, with 9 bases between. CDR3 loop: CASSATGNTEAFF. The CDR3 DNA sequence: TGTGCCAGCAGCGCGACAGGGAACACTGAAGCTTTCTTT.

This clone was seen only once. The CDR3 DNA sequence: TGTGCCAGCAGCTACGCCCGGGGGTTTAGCACAGATACGCAGTATTTT. This sequence encodes CASSYARGFSTDTQYF. V usage is TRBV7-2 and J usage is TRBJ2-3; D perhaps matches TRBD2 (6 bases). Germline V gives CDR1 SGHTA, CDR2 FQGNSA. This CDR3 is built from 16 residues. Trimming removed 4 bases from V and 0 bases from J, with 14 bases in between.

J is TRBJ2-1 and V is TRBV6-5, with D tentatively TRBD1 (6 bases). The V end lost 11 bases, the J end lost 0 bases, and 14 bases lay between the germline ends. The germline gives CDR1 MNHEY, CDR2 SVGAGI. This CDR3 spans 14 amino acids. In DNA, the CDR3 is TGTGCCGGTAAGAGGGGGAACTCCTACAATGAGCAGTTCTTC. Protein sequence: CAGKRGNSYNEQFF.

The chain uses TRBV5-6 and TRBJ1-5; tentatively, D is TRBD1 (5 bases). V was cut by 7 bases and J by 3 bases, with 20 bases left in between. This CDR3 is 16 amino acids long. CDR1 SGHDT and CDR2 YYEEEE come from the germline V gene. DNA for the CDR3: TGTGCCAGCGCCCAACGGGACCAATGGACCAATCAGCCCCAGCATTTT. It specifies CASAQRDQWTNQPQHF.

The chain links TRBV5-4 to TRBJ2-5, with D perhaps matching TRBD1 or TRBD2 (5 bases each). V lost 0 bases to trimming and J lost 5 bases, with 8 bases between them. The germline gives CDR1 SGHNT, CDR2 YYREEE (reference sequence). This CDR3 is built from 13 residues. The DNA of the CDR3 is TGTGCCAGCAGCTTGGTTGAGGGGGAGACCCAGTACTTC. It yields the protein CASSLVEGETQYF.

The chain uses TRBV3-1 (or the pseudogene TRBV3-2) and TRBJ2-6, with TRBD2 matching 8 bases. The CDR3 has 22 residues. Trimming at V came to 0 bases and at J to 0 bases, leaving 16 bases not matched to a gene. The V gene's germline CDR1 is LGHDT and CDR2 YNNKEL (reference sequence). The CDR3 protein is CASSQDRGGGRLTASGANVLTF. CDR3 bases: TGTGCCAGCAGCCAAGATCGTGGCGGGGGGCGACTAACCGCCTCTGGGGCCAACGTCCTGACTTTC.

This chain uses TRBV9 with TRBJ1-2; no definite D call. The CDR3 extends over 15 amino acids. V was clipped by 0 bases and J by 0 bases, with 9 bases between them. Germline CDR1 reads SGDLS; CDR2 reads YYNGEE. CDR3: CASSVGSDANYGYTF. For the CDR3, the DNA is TGTGCCAGCAGCGTAGGGTCAGATGCTAACTATGGCTACACCTTC.

The chain recombines TRBV5-8 with TRBJ1-5; no clear D gene. V lost 4 bases, J lost 5 bases, and 7 bases lay in between. In germline, CDR1 is SGHTS, CDR2 YDEGEE. CDR3 size: 12 residues. CDR3 sequence (DNA): TGTGCCAGCAGCCAGCGAGATCAGCCCCAGCATTTT. It is translated as CASSQRDQPQHF.

The rearrangement joins TRBV4-2 to TRBJ2-7; 7 nucleotides match TRBD2. CDR3 length: 16 residues. Trimming removed 0 bases from V and 2 bases from J; junction bases left unmatched: 7. Germline V gene data show CDR1 as LGHNA and CDR2 as YNFKEQ. The CDR3 nucleotides are TGTGCCAGCAGCCAAGAAGAGGGACTACCTCCCTACGAGCAGTACTTC. Its protein product is CASSQEEGLPPYEQYF.